This TCR beta chain came from a study of cytomegalovirus exposure and HLA in healthy donors. As for the study in general: The same platform was used for the roughly 110 validation repertoires as for the approximately 610 first-cohort repertoires, as reported in a later analysis. The study's findings and limits: Reports indicated that the classifier achieved high specificity and sensitivity in diagnosing cytomegalovirus status.

Produced via immunoSEQ multiplex PCR; TCRdb's table is partial and in-frame only. The sample lists about 65,000 clones, just over 90% occurring once. The CDR3 is made up of 15 amino acids. The germline V gene has CDR1 MNHEY and CDR2 SVGAGI. A word on this clone: Its specificity is not known. The junction does not match germline at one end; this may be a read error.

This chain connects TRBV6-5 to TRBJ1-4; tentatively, D is TRBD1 (5 bases). What was sequenced was PBMCs. This receptor was taken from a woman between 18 and 29 years old in good health and CMV-seronegative. In nucleotides, the CDR3 is TGTGCCAGCAGTTCTCGCAGGGCGGAAAATGGAAAACTGTTTTTT. Its translation: CASSSRRAENGKLFF.